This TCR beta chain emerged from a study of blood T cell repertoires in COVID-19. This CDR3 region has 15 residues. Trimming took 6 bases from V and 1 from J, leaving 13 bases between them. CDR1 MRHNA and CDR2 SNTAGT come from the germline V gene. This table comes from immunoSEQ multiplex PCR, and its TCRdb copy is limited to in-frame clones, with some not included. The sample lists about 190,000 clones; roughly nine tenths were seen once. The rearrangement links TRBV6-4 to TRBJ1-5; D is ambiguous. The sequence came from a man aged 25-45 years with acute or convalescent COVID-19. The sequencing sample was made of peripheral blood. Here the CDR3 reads CASRITVLSNQPQHF. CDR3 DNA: TGTGCCAGCAGAATCACAGTGTTAAGCAATCAGCCCCAGCATTTT.